This T cell receptor (beta chain) is from a study of technical replicates of blood from a handful of donors. Per germline, CDR1 SQVTM and CDR2 ANQGSEA. Trimming stripped 8 bases from V and 0 bases from J, with 14 bases between. CDR3 length: 14 residues. This clone is a singleton in its sample. Produced via immunoSEQ multiplex PCR; TCRdb's table is partial and in-frame only. The sample has fewer than 90,000 clones; 94% are singletons. The sequence derives from a human donor in good health. The genes are TRBV29-1 and TRBJ2-1; maybe TRBD2 (5 bases). Sequencing was carried out using T cells isolated from PBMCs. The CDR3 spells CSLRASSSYNEQFF. CDR3 nucleotides: TGCAGCTTACGAGCTAGCAGCTCCTACAATGAGCAGTTCTTC.